These 30 T cell receptor beta chains originate from one sample sequenced in a study of technical replicates of blood from several donors. The protocol was immunoSEQ multiplex PCR, while the TCRdb copy is restricted to in-frame clones and leaves out a portion. The sample yields about 80,000 clones, 90% to 95% seen once. The sequencing sample was made of T cells isolated from PBMCs. These receptors were collected from a human donor in good health.

V gene TRBV28 combines with J gene TRBJ1-4; D gene ambiguous. Trimming removed 8 bases from V and 5 bases from J, with 9 bases in between. The germline V gene has CDR1 MDHEN and CDR2 SYDVKM. The length of the CDR3 is 12 residues. In DNA, the CDR3 is TGTGCCAGCCGGGTCTTAAATGAAAAACTGTTTTTT. This gives the protein CASRVLNEKLFF. The entire variable domain, with the rest obtained from reference TRBV28 and TRBJ1-4, is as follows: DVKVTQSSRYLVKRTGEKVFLECVQDMDHENMFWYRQDPGLGLRLIYFSYDVKMKEKGDIPEGYSVSREKKERFSLILESASTNQTSMYLCASRVLNEKLFFGSGTQLSVL.

This clone was seen only once. The J gene is TRBJ2-5, the V gene TRBV11-2, with 9 bases identical to TRBD1. Germline V gives CDR1 SGHAT, CDR2 FQNNGV. Trimming at V came to 2 bases and at J to 4 bases, leaving 11 bases not matched to a gene. This CDR3 contains 17 residues. Here the CDR3 DNA reads TGTGCCAGCAGCTTAAGGGGGGGACAGGGAGGAGGAGAGACCCAGTACTTC. This sequence encodes CASSLRGGQGGGETQYF.

This chain connects TRBV28 to TRBJ1-4, with D tentatively TRBD1 (6 bases). The germline V and J ends were trimmed by 4 bases and 2 bases, with 11 bases remaining between them. The germline CDR1 and CDR2 sequences are MDHEN and SYDVKM. This CDR3 is 15 amino acids long. CDR3 in amino acids: CASSWSGATNEKLFF. CDR3 coding DNA: TGTGCCAGCAGTTGGTCAGGGGCGACTAATGAAAAACTGTTTTTT.

CDR3 amino acids: CASSGTGSTGELFF. The CDR3 DNA reads as TGTGCCAGCAGTGGGACAGGGAGCACCGGGGAGCTGTTTTTT. The genes are TRBV6-4 and TRBJ2-2, with TRBD1 identical over 8 bases. V lost 4 bases and J lost 4; bases outside the gene matches: 2. The CDR3 has 14 amino acids. Per the germline V gene, CDR1 is MRHNA and CDR2 is SNTAGT.

This clone appeared a few times. The V gene is TRBV6-5, the J gene TRBJ1-2, with 8 bases matching TRBD1. Germline CDR1 and CDR2: MNHEY and SVGAGI. The CDR3 has 15 residues. After removal of 2 bases from V and 4 bases from J, the junction contained 6 bases not matched to a gene. The CDR3 spells CASSYPGQGGYGYTF. In nucleotides, the CDR3 is TGTGCCAGCAGTTACCCCGGACAGGGAGGCTATGGCTACACCTTC.

This chain uses TRBV6-6 with TRBJ2-3; TRBD1 might be the D (5 bases). Between the trimmed V and J ends, which lost 5 bases and 2 bases, there was a span of 17 bases. This CDR3 contains 16 residues. Germline V CDR1 and CDR2: MNHNY, SVGAGI (reference sequence). The CDR3 spells CASSRRDSTFTDTQYF. For the CDR3, the DNA is TGTGCCAGCAGTCGAAGAGACAGCACTTTCACAGATACGCAGTATTTT.

This clone turned up a few times. The genes are TRBV19 and TRBJ1-1; 8 nucleotides align to TRBD1. Trimming took 2 bases from V and 1 from J; bases not matched to a gene: 6. The length of the CDR3 is 16 residues. From germline, CDR1 is LNHDA and CDR2 SQIVND (reference sequence). CDR3 residues: CASSIRTGRRNTEAFF. CDR3 DNA sequence: TGTGCCAGTAGTATACGGACAGGGCGGAGGAACACTGAAGCTTTCTTT.

The chain joins TRBV7-6 to TRBJ2-1; 9 bases line up with TRBD2. The V and J ends lost 1 base and 7 bases, in that order; junction bases with no gene match: 8. The CDR3 loop spans 16 amino acids. In germline, CDR1 is SGHVS, CDR2 FNYEAQ. The CDR3 sequence is CASSLVRASGINEQFF. In nucleotides, the CDR3 is TGTGCCAGCAGCTTAGTAAGGGCTAGCGGGATAAATGAGCAGTTCTTC. Full variable domain (missing parts from reference TRBV7-6 and TRBJ2-1): GAGVSQSPRYKVTKRGQDVALRCDPISGHVSLYWYRQALGQGPEFLTYFNYEAQQDKSGLPNDRFSAERPEGSISTLTIQRTEQRDSAMYRCASSLVRASGINEQFFGPGTRLTVL.

Turning to this clone: The same CDR3 is also encoded by other DNA sequences in this sample. The V gene is TRBV7-6, the J gene TRBJ2-5, with D tentatively TRBD2 (6 bases). The CDR3 totals 13 residues. V was shortened by 6 bases and J by 3 bases, with 11 bases between the two germline ends. Germline V lookup: CDR1 SGHVS, CDR2 FNYEAQ. This CDR3 reads CASSPSAEETQYF. DNA for the CDR3: TGTGCCAGCAGTCCTAGCGCGGAAGAGACCCAGTACTTC.

V usage is TRBV4-3 and J usage is TRBJ1-1; 7 nucleotides match TRBD1. The CDR3 runs 14 residues. The germline V gene has CDR1 LGHNA and CDR2 YSLEER. The J segment lost 9 bases and the V segment lost 0 bases, leaving 7 bases of the junction unmatched. CDR3 DNA: TGCGCCAGCAGCCAAGATTGGGACAGATTCCAAGCTTTCTTT. It specifies CASSQDWDRFQAFF.

The chain links TRBV19 to TRBJ1-2, with D unresolved. The CDR3 consists of 13 residues. Looked up from germline, CDR1 is LNHDA and CDR2 is SQIVND (reference sequence). V lost 0 bases to trimming and J lost 6 bases, with 8 bases between them. Here the CDR3 DNA reads TGTGCCAGTAGTATAGATGCGGAGGATGGCTACACCTTC. Translation: CASSIDAEDGYTF.

This chain uses TRBV29-1 with TRBJ1-5; TRBD1 matches 8 bases. V shed 5 bases and J 7 bases; nucleotides not matched to a gene: 7. The germline V gene encodes CDR1 SQVTM and CDR2 ANQGSEA. This CDR3 is built from 13 residues. The DNA for the CDR3 is TGCAGCGTTACAGGGGGGGCCCACCAGCCCCAGCATTTT. Its translation is CSVTGGAHQPQHF.

The chain joins TRBV19 to TRBJ1-5; 9 bases match TRBD1. CDR1 and CDR2 from the germline V gene are LNHDA and SQIVND (reference sequence). The CDR3 loop spans 19 amino acids. With 3 bases clipped from V and 1 base from J, the junction kept 13 bases outside the gene matches. For the CDR3, the DNA is TGTGCCAGTAGTATTGCCTTTGGGGACAGGGTGAGGAGCAATCAGCCCCAGCATTTT. Its translation is CASSIAFGDRVRSNQPQHF.

In the case of this clone: At one end the junction does not follow the germline gene, possibly because of a read error. The chain combines TRBV30 with TRBJ2-7; D possibly corresponds to TRBD2 (6 bases). From germline, CDR1 is GTSNPN and CDR2 SVGIG (reference sequence). The CDR3 extends over 11 amino acids. The chain's CDR3 is CAWSTTGTADF. CDR3 DNA sequence: TGTGCCTGGAGTACTACCGGGACTGCCGACTTC.

This CDR3 reads CASSQESGLAGGPTDTQYF. For the CDR3, the DNA is TGTGCCAGCAGCCAAGAGTCGGGGCTAGCGGGAGGCCCGACAGATACGCAGTATTTT. This chain links TRBV4-2 with TRBJ2-3; 11 bases align to TRBD2. This CDR3 has 19 residues. The V and J ends lost 0 bases and 3 bases, in that order; junction bases with no gene match: 11. Germline loops: CDR1 LGHNA, CDR2 YNFKEQ.

The genes are TRBV9 and TRBJ2-7; no clear D gene. Trimming removed 0 bases from V and 5 bases from J, with 3 bases in between. Germline assignment: CDR1 SGDLS and CDR2 YYNGEE. This CDR3 has 11 residues. The CDR3 here is CASSVDNEQYF. The CDR3 DNA reads as TGTGCCAGCAGCGTAGACAACGAGCAGTACTTC.

The chain links TRBV19 to TRBJ2-3; TRBD1 agrees at 8 bases. Unmatched junction bases numbered 5, after V lost 8 bases and J lost 1 base. The CDR3 runs to 14 residues. Germline V gene lookup returns CDR1 LNHDA and CDR2 SQIVND (reference sequence). The CDR3 region has the DNA TGTGCCAGTGTCGACAGGGGTGGCACAGATACGCAGTATTTT. Amino acid sequence: CASVDRGGTDTQYF. The variable domain in full, completed from reference TRBV19 and TRBJ2-3, reads DGGITQSPKYLFRKEGQNVTLSCEQNLNHDAMYWYRQDPGQGLRLIYYSQIVNDFQKGDIAEGYSVSREKKESFPLTVTSAQKNPTAFYLCASVDRGGTDTQYFGPGTRLTVL.

The V and J genes are TRBV4-1 and TRBJ2-2; D remains unclear. The CDR3 spans 15 residues. Germline CDR1 is MGHRA and CDR2 is YSYEKL. Trimming stripped 0 bases from V and 4 bases from J, with 9 bases between. The CDR3 region has the DNA TGCGCCAGCAGCCAAGAATTAGCTAGCACCGGGGAGCTGTTTTTT. As protein: CASSQELASTGELFF.

The rearrangement links TRBV2 to TRBJ2-2, with D maybe TRBD1 (6 bases). CDR3 size: 14 residues. CDR1 SNHLY and CDR2 FYNNEI come from the germline V gene. V shed 6 bases and J shed 1 base, with 9 bases lying between them. In nucleotides, the CDR3 is TGTGCCAGCAGGATACAGGGGAACACCGGGGAGCTGTTTTTT. It yields the protein CASRIQGNTGELFF. Combining the CDR3 with reference TRBV2 and TRBJ2-2 gives the whole variable domain EPEVTQTPSHQVTQMGQEVILRCVPISNHLYFYWYRQILGQKVEFLVSFYNNEISEKSEIFDDQFSVERPDGSNFTLKIRSTKLEDSAMYFCASRIQGNTGELFFGEGSRLTVL.

The chain joins TRBV30 to TRBJ1-3; the match to TRBD1 covers 9 bases. CDR3 length: 16 residues. The germline V gene has CDR1 GTSNPN and CDR2 SVGIG (reference sequence). The J segment lost 3 bases and the V segment lost 4 bases, leaving 10 bases of the junction unmatched. The CDR3 bases are TGTGCCTGGATCCCGGGACAGGGTTTGAGTGGAAACACCATATATTTT. Translated: CAWIPGQGLSGNTIYF.

The chain is built from TRBV10-1 and TRBJ2-2, with D perhaps TRBD1 (6 bases). The germline V and J ends were trimmed by 0 bases and 7 bases, with 21 bases remaining between them. The CDR3 covers 18 residues. The germline V gene encodes CDR1 WNHNN and CDR2 SYGVQD (reference sequence). CDR3 DNA sequence: TGCGCCAGCAGTGAGTCAATTCCCGGGACACAGGTCGTCGGGGAGCTGTTTTTT. This encodes CASSESIPGTQVVGELFF.

This sequence joins TRBV29-1 and TRBJ1-2, with D possibly matching TRBD1 (6 bases). CDR3 size: 13 residues. The germline V and J ends were trimmed by 1 base and 4 bases, with 10 bases remaining between them. From germline, CDR1 is SQVTM and CDR2 ANQGSEA. The CDR3 loop reads CSVEGQGTYGYTF. The CDR3 nucleotides read TGCAGCGTTGAAGGGCAGGGGACCTATGGCTACACCTTC.

The CDR3 region has the DNA TGTGCCAGCAGCTTACTTCGGGTGATCGCTTTCTTT. It yields the protein CASSLLRVIAFF. The J gene is TRBJ1-1, the V gene TRBV7-2; D not certain. Trimming cost V 2 bases and J 11 bases, with 12 bases left between them. The CDR3 sequence is 12 residues long. Germline V gives CDR1 SGHTA, CDR2 FQGNSA.

This chain connects TRBV16 to TRBJ1-5, with D possibly matching TRBD1 (6 bases). V was cut by 4 bases and J by 7 bases, with 14 bases left in between. CDR1 is KGHSY and CDR2 is FQNENV in the germline V gene. CDR3 length: 14 amino acids. CDR3 residues: CASSPFSGEQPQHF. As DNA, the CDR3 is TGTGCCAGCAGCCCTTTCTCAGGGGAGCAGCCCCAGCATTTT.

The rearrangement links TRBV5-6 to TRBJ2-1; tentative D call: TRBD2 (5 bases). The CDR3 extends over 15 amino acids. Germline CDR1 is SGHDT and CDR2 is YYEEEE. Trimming cost V 3 bases and J 6 bases, with 16 bases left between them. The CDR3 spells CASSSALVAGNEQFF. For the CDR3, the DNA is TGTGCCAGCAGCTCGGCGTTGGTGGCGGGCAATGAGCAGTTCTTC.

The chain employs TRBV6-5 and TRBJ2-7, with 12 nucleotides matching TRBD2. CDR3 size: 14 residues. V was clipped by 6 bases and J by 3 bases; unmatched bases: 3. The germline CDR1 and CDR2 sequences are MNHEY and SVGAGI. DNA for the CDR3: TGTGCCAGCAGGGGACTAGCGGGCCTCTACGAGCAGTACTTC. This codes for CASRGLAGLYEQYF.

The rearrangement uses TRBV7-2 and TRBJ1-2; TRBD1 matches at 7 bases. J lost 3 bases, V lost 7 bases, and 8 bases had no gene match. CDR1 and CDR2 (germline): SGHTA, FQGNSA. The CDR3 is 14 residues long. The CDR3 is CASNDPGQHYGYTF. The CDR3 bases are TGTGCCAGCAACGACCCGGGACAGCACTATGGCTACACCTTC.

The chain couples TRBV19 to TRBJ2-7, with 12 bases identical to TRBD2. V was clipped by 6 bases and J by 4 bases; unmatched bases: 4. CDR1 is LNHDA and CDR2 is SQIVND in the germline V gene (reference sequence). The CDR3 consists of 14 residues. CDR3 in DNA: TGTGCCAGTAGCTGGACTAGCGGGACGTACGAGCAGTACTTC. It translates to CASSWTSGTYEQYF.

CDR3 sequence: CASTLSGGNYEQYF. CDR3 DNA sequence: TGTGCCAGCACCTTATCAGGGGGAAACTACGAGCAGTACTTC. V is TRBV28 and J is TRBJ2-7, with 7 bases lining up with TRBD1. The CDR3 consists of 14 residues. J was trimmed by 3 bases and V by 7 bases; bases with no gene match: 9. Germline-derived CDR1 and CDR2 are MDHEN and SYDVKM.

This chain links TRBV13 with TRBJ1-3; D unclear. Germline assignment: CDR1 PRHDT and CDR2 FYEKMQ (reference sequence). V lost 0 bases and J 0 bases, leaving 6 bases between the germline ends. This CDR3 has 15 residues. DNA of the CDR3: TGTGCCAGCAGCTTAGGCTCTGTCTCTGGAAACACCATATATTTT. Translated: CASSLGSVSGNTIYF.